This note documents a single T cell receptor beta chain sequence. Its specificity is not known. The CDR3 contains 14 residues. The germline V and J ends were trimmed by 3 bases and 5 bases, with 13 bases remaining between them. CDR1 is SGHVS, CDR2 FQNEAQ, per germline. Time point noted: week 11, during vaccination. Alongside topical imiquimod, each dose of vaccine comprised 300 ug of mutant IDH1 20-mer peptide. These data originate in a study of a mutant IDH1 vaccine in newly diagnosed glioma. Assay: immunoSEQ multiplex PCR; the TCRdb copy retains only in-frame clones and omits some. The sample has around 26,000 clones, about 70% seen once.

The sample was peripheral blood mononuclear cells (PBMCs), taken from a glioma patient whose treatment included an IDH1 peptide vaccine. This rearrangement joins TRBV7-8 to TRBJ1-1; tentatively, D is TRBD1 (6 bases). This clonotype was obtained from a man in his late teens or twenties with glioma. Some clones in this sample may be carry-over from other donors' samples. CDR3 bases: TGTGCCAGCAGCTTCCAGGGAGGGGGAACTGAAGCTTTCTTT. Encoded protein: CASSFQGGGTEAFF. Using reference TRBV7-8 and TRBJ1-1 for the parts outside the CDR3, the full variable domain is GAGVSQSPRYKVAKRGQDVALRCDPISGHVSLFWYQQALGQGPEFLTYFQNEAQLDKSGLPSDRFFAERPEGSVSTLKIQRTQQEDSAVYLCASSFQGGGTEAFFGQGTRLTVV.